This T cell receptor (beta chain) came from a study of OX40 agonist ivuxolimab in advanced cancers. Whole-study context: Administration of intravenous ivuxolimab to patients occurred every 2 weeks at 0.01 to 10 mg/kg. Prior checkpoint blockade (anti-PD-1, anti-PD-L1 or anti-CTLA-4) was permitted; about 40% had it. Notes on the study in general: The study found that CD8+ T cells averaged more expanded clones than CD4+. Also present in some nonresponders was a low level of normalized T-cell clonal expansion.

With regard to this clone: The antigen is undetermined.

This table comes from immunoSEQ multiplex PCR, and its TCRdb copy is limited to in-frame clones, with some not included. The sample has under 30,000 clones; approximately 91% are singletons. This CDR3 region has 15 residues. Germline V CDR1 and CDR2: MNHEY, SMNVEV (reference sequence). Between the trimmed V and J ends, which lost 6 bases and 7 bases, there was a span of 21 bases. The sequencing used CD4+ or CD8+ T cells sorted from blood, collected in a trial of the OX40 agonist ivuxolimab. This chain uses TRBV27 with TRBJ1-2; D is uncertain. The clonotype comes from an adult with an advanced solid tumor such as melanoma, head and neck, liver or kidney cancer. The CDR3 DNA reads TGTGCCAGCAGCCCCCCGGACGAACCGTTAGGTGGCTACACCTTC. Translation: CASSPPDEPLGGYTF.